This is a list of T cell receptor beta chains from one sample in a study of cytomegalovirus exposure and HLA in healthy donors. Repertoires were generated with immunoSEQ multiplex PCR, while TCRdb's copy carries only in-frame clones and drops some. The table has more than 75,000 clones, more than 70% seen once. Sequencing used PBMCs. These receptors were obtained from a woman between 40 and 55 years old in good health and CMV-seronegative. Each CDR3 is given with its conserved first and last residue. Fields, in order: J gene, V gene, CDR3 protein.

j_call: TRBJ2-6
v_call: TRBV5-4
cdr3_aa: CASSPGQGSGANVLTF

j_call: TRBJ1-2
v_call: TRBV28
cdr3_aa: CASRLQGARRDGYTF

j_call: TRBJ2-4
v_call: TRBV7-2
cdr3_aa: CASSPGLAKNIQYF

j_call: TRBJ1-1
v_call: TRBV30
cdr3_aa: CAWTPRPRAKNTEAFF

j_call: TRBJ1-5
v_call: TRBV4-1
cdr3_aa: CASSQLGLINQPQHF

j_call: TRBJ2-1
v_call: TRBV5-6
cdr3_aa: CASSGNPGVNEQFF

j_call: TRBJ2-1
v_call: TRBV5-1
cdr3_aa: CASRPTGTSGESSYNEQFF

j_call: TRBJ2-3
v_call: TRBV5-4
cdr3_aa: CASTPGGRDTQYF

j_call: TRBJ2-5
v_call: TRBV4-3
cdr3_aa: CASSQFTGTETQYF

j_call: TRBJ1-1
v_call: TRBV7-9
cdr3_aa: CASSPNSQNTEAFF

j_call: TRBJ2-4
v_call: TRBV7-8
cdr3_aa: CASSTSGYGGPLSKNIQYF

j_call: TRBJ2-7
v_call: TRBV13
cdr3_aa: CASRRTGGHEQYF

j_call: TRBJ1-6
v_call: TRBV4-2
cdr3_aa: CASSQEDSMGSPLNF

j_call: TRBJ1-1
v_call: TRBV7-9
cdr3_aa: CASSLAQGVGTEAFF

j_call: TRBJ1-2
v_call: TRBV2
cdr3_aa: CASSETVGARDGYTF

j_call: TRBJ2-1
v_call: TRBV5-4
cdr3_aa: CASSLGGLAGDNEQFF

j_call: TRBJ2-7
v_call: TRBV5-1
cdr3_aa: CASTHQESSYEQYF

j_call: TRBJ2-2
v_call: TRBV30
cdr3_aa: CALPGGAKDTGELFF

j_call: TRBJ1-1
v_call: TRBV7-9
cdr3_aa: CASSPGTEAFF

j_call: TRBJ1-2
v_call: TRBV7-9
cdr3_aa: CASSPGGGNYGYTF

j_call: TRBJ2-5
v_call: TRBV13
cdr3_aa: CASSPRGGQETQYF

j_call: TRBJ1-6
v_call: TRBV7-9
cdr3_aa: CATRPGGSPLHF

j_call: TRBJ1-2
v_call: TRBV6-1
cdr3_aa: CASRQGLGYGYTF

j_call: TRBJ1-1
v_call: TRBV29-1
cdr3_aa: CSVKAGTGNTEAFF

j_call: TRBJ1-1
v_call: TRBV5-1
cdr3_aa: CASSFGAGGQGTEAFF

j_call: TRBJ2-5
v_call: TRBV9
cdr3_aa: CASSAIQVGETQYF

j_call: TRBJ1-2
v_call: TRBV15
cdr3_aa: CATSTDRAPYGYTF

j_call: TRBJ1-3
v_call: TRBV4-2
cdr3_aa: CASSQDQGGSSGNTIYF

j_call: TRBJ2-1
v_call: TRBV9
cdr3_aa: CASSVSGEENNEQFF